A single T cell receptor (beta chain) is shown here with its context. As yet, its antigen is unknown. The CDR3 is 14 residues long. Losses at the gene ends were 2 bases for V and 2 bases for J; bases not matched to a gene: 2. The V gene's germline CDR1 is SGHRS and CDR2 YFSETQ. This entry comes from a study of radiotherapy plus CTLA-4 blockade in lung cancer. Study information: Disease control was achieved by approximately 32% of patients, and objective responses by about 17%.

Generated by immunoSEQ multiplex PCR, the TCRdb table keeps only in-frame clones and is missing some. This table has 45,000 to 55,000 clones, around 88% appearing once. Study-wide results and limits: Response, reportedly, was best predicted by interferon-beta along with early blood T cell clone dynamics. Blood TCR clones of tumor origin expanded after radiotherapy plus ipilimumab.

Enrolled patients, whose metastatic non-small-cell lung cancer was chemo-refractory, received focal radiation plus CTLA-4 blockade with ipilimumab. The material was peripheral blood, obtained from a patient treated with radiotherapy plus ipilimumab. The chain links TRBV5-1 to TRBJ2-3; 7 bases match TRBD1. The sequence came from a human donor with non-small cell lung cancer that progressed on radiotherapy plus ipilimumab. Some clones in this sample may be carry-over from other donors' samples. The DNA of the CDR3 is TGCGCCAGCAGCTTCGGACAGGACACAGATACGCAGTATTTT. Protein sequence: CASSFGQDTDTQYF. The full variable domain, in which reference TRBV5-1 and TRBJ2-3 provide the parts outside the CDR3, is KAGVTQTPRYLIKTRGQQVTLSCSPISGHRSVSWYQQTPGQGLQFLFEYFSETQRNKGNFPGRFSGRQFSNSRSEMNVSTLELGDSALYLCASSFGQDTDTQYFGPGTRLTVL.